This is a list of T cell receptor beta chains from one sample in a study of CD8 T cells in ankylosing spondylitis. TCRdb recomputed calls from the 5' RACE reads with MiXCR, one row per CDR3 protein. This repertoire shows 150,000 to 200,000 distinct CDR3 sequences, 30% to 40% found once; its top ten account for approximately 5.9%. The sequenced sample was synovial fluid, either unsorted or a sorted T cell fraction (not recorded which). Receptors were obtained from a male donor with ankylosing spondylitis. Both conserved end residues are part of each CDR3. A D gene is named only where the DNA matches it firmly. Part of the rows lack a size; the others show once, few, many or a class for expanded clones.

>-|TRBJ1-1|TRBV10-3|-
TGTGCCATCAGTGGAGGGGGTGAAGCTTTCTTT
CAISGGGEAFF
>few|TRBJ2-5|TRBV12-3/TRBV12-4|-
TGTGCCAGCAGTTTCTTGGCCAATGGGGAGACCCAGTACTTC
CASSFLANGETQYF
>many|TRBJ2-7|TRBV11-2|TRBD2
TGTGCCAGCAGCTACTGGGGAGGGCCTCGGGAGCAGTACTTC
CASSYWGGPREQYF
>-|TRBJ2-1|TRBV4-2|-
TGTGCCAGCAGCCAAGATGTGGGCAGGGCCTCCTACAATGAGCAGTTCTTC
CASSQDVGRASYNEQFF
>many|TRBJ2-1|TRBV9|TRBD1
TGTGCCAGCAGCCCCTCGGACAGGGGCTCGGGGGAGCAGTTCTTC
CASSPSDRGSGEQFF
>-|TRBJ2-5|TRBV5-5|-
TGTGCCAGCAGCCCGACCGGGACCCTAGGGACCCAGTACTTC
CASSPTGTLGTQYF
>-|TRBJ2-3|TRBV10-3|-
TGTGCCATCGCAATCGGGCCGCCTAGCACAGATACGCAGTATTTT
CAIAIGPPSTDTQYF
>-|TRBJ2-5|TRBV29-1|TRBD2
TGCAGCGTTGTAGGGCTAGCGGGGGGGCTTCAAGAGACCCAGTACTTC
CSVVGLAGGLQETQYF
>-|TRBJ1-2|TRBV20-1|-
TGCAGTGCTACCCCGGACAACGAAGGCTACACCTTC
CSATPDNEGYTF
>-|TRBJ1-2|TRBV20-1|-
TGCAGTGCTAGAGTGCAGGAGAACTATGGCTACACCTTC
CSARVQENYGYTF
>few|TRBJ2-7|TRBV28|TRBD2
TGTGCCAGCAGCCGACTAGCGGCAACTTTTACCTACGAGCAGTACTTC
CASSRLAATFTYEQYF
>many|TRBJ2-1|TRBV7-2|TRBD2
TGTGCCAGCAGAGGTCGGACTAGCGGGGGCGATGAGCAGTTCTTC
CASRGRTSGGDEQFF
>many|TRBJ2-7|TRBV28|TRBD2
TGTGCCAGCGGGGCGGGAGGGCGTCTAGACGAGCAGTACTTC
CASGAGGRLDEQYF
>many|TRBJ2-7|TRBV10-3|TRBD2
TGTGCCATCAGTGAGTCTTCTAGCGGGACGGGGTTCTACGAGCAGTACTTC
CAISESSSGTGFYEQYF